Listed below are T cell receptor beta chains from one sample, sequenced in a study of cytomegalovirus exposure and HLA in healthy donors. The repertoire was sequenced with immunoSEQ multiplex PCR; TCRdb's copy has only in-frame clones and lacks some. There are some 150,000 clones in the sample; approximately 80% occur only once, and 5.5% to 8% lies in the top ten. The sequenced sample was PBMCs. The receptors come from a woman between 25 and 40 years old in good health and CMV-seropositive. The CDR3 runs from the conserved cysteine through the conserved F or W. D genes are given only for firm matches. Rows may omit the clone size; those that give it use once, few, many or a size class.

-,TRBJ1-1,TRBD1,TRBV6-1,TGTGCCAGCAGTGCCGAAGTCGGAGGGGGCTCGGGTGAAGCTTTCTTT,CASSAEVGGGSGEAFF
-,TRBJ1-2,TRBD1,TRBV13,TGTGCCAGCAGCCCGGGACAGGGGTATGGCTACACCTTC,CASSPGQGYGYTF
few,TRBJ2-1,TRBD2,TRBV27,TGTGCCAGCAGTCCAATACTAGCGGGGGCCTCCTTCTACAATGAGCAGTTCTTC,CASSPILAGASFYNEQFF
few,TRBJ2-1,-,TRBV2,TGTGCCAGCAGTGAAGGCCTAAACGATTACTACAATGAGCAGTTCTTC,CASSEGLNDYYNEQFF
-,TRBJ1-1,-,TRBV7-6,TGTGCCAGCAGCTTAGATATGAACACTGAAGCTTTCTTT,CASSLDMNTEAFF
once,TRBJ1-2,-,TRBV11-2,TGTGCCAGCAGCTTAGATCGCAGGTATAGGTATGGCTACACCTTC,CASSLDRRYRYGYTF
-,TRBJ2-5,-,TRBV4-3,TGCGCCAGCAGCCAAGATATAGGGAGCGAGACCCAGTACTTC,CASSQDIGSETQYF
-,TRBJ1-2,TRBD1,TRBV5-1,TGCGCCAGCAGCAAAGGGGGCGGCTATGGCTACACCTTC,CASSKGGGYGYTF
many,TRBJ2-2,-,TRBV4-3,TGCGCCAGCCGGGTCTCGACTACCAACACCGGGGAGCTGTTTTTT,CASRVSTTNTGELFF
-,TRBJ2-7,-,TRBV19,TGTGCCAGTAGTACTGCGACAGGTCTCTACTACGAGCAGTACTTC,CASSTATGLYYEQYF
-,TRBJ1-2,TRBD1,TRBV5-4,TGTGCCAGCAGCCGGGACAGCTATGGCTACACCTTC,CASSRDSYGYTF
-,TRBJ1-2,TRBD1,TRBV7-2,TGTGCCAGCAGCCCAGCCGGACGGACAGGGGACTATGGCTACACCTTC,CASSPAGRTGDYGYTF
-,TRBJ1-1,-,TRBV2,TGTGCCAGCAGTGAGCTCCTACACACTGAAGCTTTCTTT,CASSELLHTEAFF
few,TRBJ2-2,TRBD1,TRBV9,TGTGCCAGCAGCCCCCGGACAGGGAACACCGGGGAGCTGTTTTTT,CASSPRTGNTGELFF
-,TRBJ2-1,-,TRBV11-3,TGTGCCAGCAGCTTAACAGGGAGCTCCTACAATGAGCAGTTCTTC,CASSLTGSSYNEQFF
-,TRBJ2-1,TRBD2,TRBV7-2,TGTGCCAGCAGCTTACGTACTAGCGGGGGGGCGGTACGGCAGTTCTTC,CASSLRTSGGAVRQFF
-,TRBJ2-1,-,TRBV5-4,TGTGCCAGCAGCAAAGGGGTGAGTGAGCAGTTCTTC,CASSKGVSEQFF
-,TRBJ2-5,-,TRBV18,TGTGCCAGCTCACCGGCGGGGAAAGAGACCCAGTACTTC,CASSPAGKETQYF
-,TRBJ2-5,TRBD1,TRBV11-2,TGTGCCAGCAGCACAACAGGGGCCCAAGAGACCCAGTACTTC,CASSTTGAQETQYF
-,TRBJ1-2,TRBD1,TRBV5-4,TGTGCCAGCACCCAGACAGGGTGGGGAGGCGGCTACACCTTC,CASTQTGWGGGYTF
-,TRBJ2-7,TRBD1,TRBV2,TGTGCCAGCAAGGACAGGGGGCCCGAGCAGTACTTC,CASKDRGPEQYF
-,TRBJ2-3,-,TRBV6-1,TGTGCCAGCAGTGAACGTGGACTACAGCCAGCTACGCAGTATTTT,CASSERGLQPATQYF
once,TRBJ2-3,TRBD2,TRBV4-3,TGCGCCAGCAGCCAAGATAGAATAGCGGGGGCAAGCACAGATACGCAGTATTTT,CASSQDRIAGASTDTQYF
-,TRBJ2-1,-,TRBV4-1,TGCGCCAGCAGCCCGACAGGACCCCTTCCCTACAATGAGCAGTTCTTC,CASSPTGPLPYNEQFF
-,TRBJ1-4,-,TRBV18,TGTGCCAGCTCACCAATATGGGGAGGAGGAGAAAAACTGTTTTTT,CASSPIWGGGEKLFF
-,TRBJ2-7,TRBD1,TRBV5-4,TGTGCCAGCAGTACCCGGACAGGGGGTCTGAACGAGCAGTACTTC,CASSTRTGGLNEQYF
-,TRBJ2-3,TRBD1,TRBV5-1,TGCGCCAGCAGCTTGGCACAGGGGGCGAGAACAGATACGCAGTATTTT,CASSLAQGARTDTQYF
-,TRBJ1-5,-,TRBV19,TGTGCCAGTAGTATAGGGAGGGTAGGTCAGCCCCAGCATTTT,CASSIGRVGQPQHF
-,TRBJ2-5,-,TRBV9,TGTGCCAGCAGCACCCGAATCGACAGACAAGAGACCCAGTACTTC,CASSTRIDRQETQYF
-,TRBJ2-7,TRBD1,TRBV7-9,TGTGCCAGCAGCTTCGGACAGGGAATCTCCTACGAGCAGTACTTC,CASSFGQGISYEQYF
-,TRBJ1-2,TRBD1,TRBV6-5,TGTGCCAGCAGGGACAGGGTAGGAGACTTTGCTGGCTACACCTTC,CASRDRVGDFAGYTF
-,TRBJ2-5,TRBD2,TRBV5-1,TGCGCCAGCAGCTCTGGACTAGCGGGGGCTCAAGAGACCCAGTACTTC,CASSSGLAGAQETQYF
-,TRBJ2-3,TRBD1,TRBV5-4,TGTGCCAGCAGCTATGGAAGGCCTAGGGGGCCCACAGATACGCAGTATTTT,CASSYGRPRGPTDTQYF
-,TRBJ1-5,-,TRBV7-2,TGTGCCAGCAGCTTATCCGGGGGAAGCAATCAGCCCCAGCATTTT,CASSLSGGSNQPQHF
-,TRBJ2-5,TRBD2,TRBV7-2,TGTGCCAGCAGCTCCCGACTAGCGGGGGTTACCCAAGAGACCCAGTACTTC,CASSSRLAGVTQETQYF
-,TRBJ2-1,TRBD2,TRBV9,TGTGCCAGCAGCGTAGGCGGGGGGCCAGGAGAGCAGTTCTTC,CASSVGGGPGEQFF